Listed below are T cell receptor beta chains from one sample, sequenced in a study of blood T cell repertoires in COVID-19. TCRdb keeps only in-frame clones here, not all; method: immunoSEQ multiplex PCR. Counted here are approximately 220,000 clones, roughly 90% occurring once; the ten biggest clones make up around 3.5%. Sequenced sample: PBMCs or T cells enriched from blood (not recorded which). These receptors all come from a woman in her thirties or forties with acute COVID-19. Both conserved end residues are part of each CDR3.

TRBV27	CATRRSGTGGEKLFF
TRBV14	CASSRPGQGHNEQFF
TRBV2	CASTVNTEAFF
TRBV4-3	CASSQEDYTEAFF
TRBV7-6	CASSFLSTGELFF
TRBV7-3	CASSFQASGANVLTF
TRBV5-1	CASSRDRANTEAFF
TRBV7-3	CASSSQGLAGETQYF
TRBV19	CASSMRGGVSSTEAFF
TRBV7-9	CAIDAGNEKLFF
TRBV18	CASRTGGNEKLFF
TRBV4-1	CASSQVPGPRKDNEQFF
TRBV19	CASSAGIDYGYTF
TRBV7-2	CASLQGRVGALTTEAFF
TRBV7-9	CASSQPRQGAFYNTEAFF
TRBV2	CASSDTAETQYF
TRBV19	CASSIRDTNQPQHF
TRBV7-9	CASSPRRGEFFGNTIYF